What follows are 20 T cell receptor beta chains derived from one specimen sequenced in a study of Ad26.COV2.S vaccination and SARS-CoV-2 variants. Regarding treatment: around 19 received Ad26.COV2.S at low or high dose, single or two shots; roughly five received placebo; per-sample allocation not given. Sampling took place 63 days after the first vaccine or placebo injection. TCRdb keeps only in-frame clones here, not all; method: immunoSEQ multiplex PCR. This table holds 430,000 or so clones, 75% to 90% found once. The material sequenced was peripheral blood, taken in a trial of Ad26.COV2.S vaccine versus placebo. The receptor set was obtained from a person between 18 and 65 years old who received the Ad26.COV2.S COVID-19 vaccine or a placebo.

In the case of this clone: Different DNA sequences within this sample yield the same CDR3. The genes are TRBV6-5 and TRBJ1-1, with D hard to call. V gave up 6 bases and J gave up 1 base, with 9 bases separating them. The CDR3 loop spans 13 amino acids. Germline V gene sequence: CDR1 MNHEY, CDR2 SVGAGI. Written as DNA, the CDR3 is TGTGCCAGCAGACGGATCAAGAACACTGAAGCTTTCTTT. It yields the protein CASRRIKNTEAFF.

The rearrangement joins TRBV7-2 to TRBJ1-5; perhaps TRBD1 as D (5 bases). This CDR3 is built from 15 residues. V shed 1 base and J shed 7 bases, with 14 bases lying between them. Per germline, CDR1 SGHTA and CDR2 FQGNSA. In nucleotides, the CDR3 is TGTGCCAGCAGCTTAGAGGTCCAGGGTTGGCAGCCCCAGCATTTT. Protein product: CASSLEVQGWQPQHF.

CDR3 coding DNA: TGTGCCAGCAGCCCACGAAGGACTAGAAACACAGATACGCAGTATTTT. It encodes CASSPRRTRNTDTQYF. This sequence joins TRBV5-4 and TRBJ2-3; the match to TRBD2 covers 7 bases. CDR1 is SGHNT and CDR2 is YYREEE in the germline V gene (reference sequence). Unmatched junction bases numbered 10, after V lost 4 bases and J lost 2 bases. The CDR3 runs 16 residues.

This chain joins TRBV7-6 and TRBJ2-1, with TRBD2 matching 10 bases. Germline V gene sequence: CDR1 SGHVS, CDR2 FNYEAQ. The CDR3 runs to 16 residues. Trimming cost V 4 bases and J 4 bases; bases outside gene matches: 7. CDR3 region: CASSSPIAGGYNEQFF. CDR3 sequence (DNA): TGTGCCAGCAGCTCCCCAATAGCGGGAGGATACAATGAGCAGTTCTTC.

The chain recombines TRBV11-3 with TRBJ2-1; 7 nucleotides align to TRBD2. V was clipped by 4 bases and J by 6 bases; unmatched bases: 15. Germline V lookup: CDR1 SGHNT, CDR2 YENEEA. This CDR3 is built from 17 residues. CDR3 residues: CASSSRATSGNRNEQFF. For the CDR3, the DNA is TGTGCCAGCAGCTCCCGGGCAACCAGCGGGAATCGCAATGAGCAGTTCTTC.

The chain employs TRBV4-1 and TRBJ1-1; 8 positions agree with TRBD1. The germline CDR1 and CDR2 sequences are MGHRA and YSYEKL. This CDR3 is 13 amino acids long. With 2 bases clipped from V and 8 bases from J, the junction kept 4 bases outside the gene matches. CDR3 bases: TGCGCCAGCAGCCAACTGAGGGACAGGGAAGCTTTCTTT. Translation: CASSQLRDREAFF.

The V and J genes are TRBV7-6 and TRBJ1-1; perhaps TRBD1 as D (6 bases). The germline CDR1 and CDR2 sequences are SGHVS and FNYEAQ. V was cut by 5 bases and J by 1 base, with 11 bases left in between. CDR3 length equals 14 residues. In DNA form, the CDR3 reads TGTGCCAGCAGCAGAGGGGGGCCGAACACTGAAGCTTTCTTT. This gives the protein CASSRGGPNTEAFF.

CDR3 nucleotides: TGTGCCAGCAGGGGGCTGCGAGGGAGGTTCACGAATGAGCAGTTCTTC. Translation: CASRGLRGRFTNEQFF. The chain joins TRBV27 to TRBJ2-1, with D possibly being TRBD2 (6 bases). The V and J ends lost 6 bases and 7 bases respectively, with 22 bases between them. Germline CDR1 reads MNHEY; CDR2 reads SMNVEV (reference sequence). There are 16 residues in the CDR3.

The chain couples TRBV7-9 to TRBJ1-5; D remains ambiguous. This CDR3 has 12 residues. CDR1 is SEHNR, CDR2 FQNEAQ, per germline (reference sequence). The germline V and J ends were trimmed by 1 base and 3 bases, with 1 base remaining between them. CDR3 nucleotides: TGTGCCAGCAGCTTAGACAATCAGCCCCAGCATTTT. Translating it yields CASSLDNQPQHF.

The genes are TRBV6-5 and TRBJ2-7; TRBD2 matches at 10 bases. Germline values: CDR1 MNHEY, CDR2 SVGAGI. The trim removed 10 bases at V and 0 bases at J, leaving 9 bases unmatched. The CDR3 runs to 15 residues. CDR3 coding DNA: TGTGCCACAAAGGGGCTAGCGGGAGACTCCTACGAGCAGTACGTC. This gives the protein CATKGLAGDSYEQYV.

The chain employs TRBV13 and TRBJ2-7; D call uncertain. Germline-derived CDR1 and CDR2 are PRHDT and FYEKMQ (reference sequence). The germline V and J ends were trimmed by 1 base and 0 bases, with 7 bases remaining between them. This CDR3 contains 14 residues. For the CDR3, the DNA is TGTGCCAGCAGCTTAGTCTCGAACTCCTACGAGCAGTACTTC. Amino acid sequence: CASSLVSNSYEQYF.

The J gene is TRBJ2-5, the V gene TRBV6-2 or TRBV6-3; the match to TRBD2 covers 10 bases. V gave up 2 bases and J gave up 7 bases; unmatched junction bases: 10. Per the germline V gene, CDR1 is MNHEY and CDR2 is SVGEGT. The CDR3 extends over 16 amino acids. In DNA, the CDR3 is TGTGCCAGCAGTTACGGACGCCTAGCGGGAGTCGGGACCCAGTACTTC. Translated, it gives CASSYGRLAGVGTQYF.

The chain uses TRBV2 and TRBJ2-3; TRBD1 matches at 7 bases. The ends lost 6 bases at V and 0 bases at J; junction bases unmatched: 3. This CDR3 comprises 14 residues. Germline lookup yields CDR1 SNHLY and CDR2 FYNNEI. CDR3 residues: CASSDRASTDTQYF. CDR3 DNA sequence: TGTGCCAGCAGCGACAGGGCTAGCACAGATACGCAGTATTTT. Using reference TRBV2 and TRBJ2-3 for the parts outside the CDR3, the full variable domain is EPEVTQTPSHQVTQMGQEVILRCVPISNHLYFYWYRQILGQKVEFLVSFYNNEISEKSEIFDDQFSVERPDGSNFTLKIRSTKLEDSAMYFCASSDRASTDTQYFGPGTRLTVL.

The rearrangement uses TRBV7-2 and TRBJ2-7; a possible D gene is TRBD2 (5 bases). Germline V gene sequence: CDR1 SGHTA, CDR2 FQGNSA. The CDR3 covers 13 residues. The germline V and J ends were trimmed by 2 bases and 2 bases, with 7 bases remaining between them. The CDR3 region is CASSLWGAYEQYF. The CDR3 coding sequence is TGTGCCAGCAGCTTATGGGGAGCCTACGAGCAGTACTTC.

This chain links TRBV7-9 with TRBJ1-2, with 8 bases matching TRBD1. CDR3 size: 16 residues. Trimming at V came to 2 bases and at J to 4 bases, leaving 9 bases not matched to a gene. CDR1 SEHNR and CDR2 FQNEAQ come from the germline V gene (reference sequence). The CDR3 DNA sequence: TGTGCCAGCAGCTTAAGGACAGGGACTTTTTCCTATGGCTACACCTTC. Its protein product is CASSLRTGTFSYGYTF.

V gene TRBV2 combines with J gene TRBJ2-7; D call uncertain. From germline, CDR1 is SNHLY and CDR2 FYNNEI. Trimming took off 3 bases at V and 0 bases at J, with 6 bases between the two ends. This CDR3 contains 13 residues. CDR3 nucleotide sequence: TGTGCCAGCAGTGAGCAGGTCTCCTACGAGCAGTACTTC. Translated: CASSEQVSYEQYF.

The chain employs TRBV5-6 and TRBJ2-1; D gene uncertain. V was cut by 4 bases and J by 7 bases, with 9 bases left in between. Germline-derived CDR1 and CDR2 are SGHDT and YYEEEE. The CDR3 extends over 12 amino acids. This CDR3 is CASSHTRNEQFF. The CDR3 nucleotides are TGTGCCAGCAGCCATACCCGGAATGAGCAGTTCTTC.

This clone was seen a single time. CDR3 nucleotide sequence: TGTGCCAGCAGCTTATCCTTTGGACGCGGGGCGTCAGATACGCAGTATTTT. It specifies CASSLSFGRGASDTQYF. V gene TRBV7-3 combines with J gene TRBJ2-3, with D tentatively TRBD2 (6 bases). Trimming pared 2 bases from V and 4 bases from J, leaving 19 bases between. Germline V gene lookup returns CDR1 SGHTA and CDR2 FQGTGA. The CDR3 has 17 amino acids.

DNA for the CDR3: TGTGCCAGCAGCTTAGCTCTTAGACAGGGTCGGGTGACTGAAGCTTTCTTT. This encodes CASSLALRQGRVTEAFF. The chain has TRBV7-2 and TRBJ1-1; 7 bases are a match to TRBD1. The CDR3 consists of 17 residues. V shed 0 bases, J shed 5 bases, and the junction held 12 bases outside the gene matches. From germline, CDR1 is SGHTA and CDR2 FQGNSA.

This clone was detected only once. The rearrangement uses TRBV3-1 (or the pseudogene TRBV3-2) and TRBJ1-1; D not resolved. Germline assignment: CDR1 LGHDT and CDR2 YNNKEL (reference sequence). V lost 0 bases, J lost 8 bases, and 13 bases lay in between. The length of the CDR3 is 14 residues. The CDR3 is CASSQDLRTEEAFF. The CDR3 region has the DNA TGTGCCAGCAGCCAAGATTTGAGGACCGAGGAAGCTTTCTTT.